These 25 T cell receptor beta chains were sequenced from one sample in a study of shared clonotypes between healthy human individuals. CD45RO-negative, CCR7-positively selected cells formed the naive CD8 fraction, excluding terminally differentiated effector memory CD45RA+ cells. Some clones are missing from TCRdb's copy, which holds only in-frame ones; the method was immunoSEQ multiplex PCR. The table has about 870,000 clones, around 93% seen once; the top ten hold about 25%. Sequenced input: naive CD8+ T cells sorted from blood. These receptors were obtained from a man aged 25 to 45 in good health.

J is TRBJ2-1 and V is TRBV14, with D tentatively TRBD2 (6 bases). Deletions cut 6 bases from V and 8 bases from J, with 41 bases between. CDR1 is SGHDN, CDR2 FVKESK, per germline. This CDR3 comprises 22 residues. Here the CDR3 reads CASSGGFRTGTPVGWRFDEQFF. The CDR3 DNA follows: TGTGCCAGCAGTGGGGGGTTCCGCACGGGGACTCCGGTTGGATGGCGATTCGATGAGCAGTTCTTC.

V gene TRBV20-1 combines with J gene TRBJ1-2; D remains unclear. Germline CDR1 reads DFQATT; CDR2 reads SNEGSKA (reference sequence). The length of the CDR3 is 11 residues. V lost 1 base and J lost 5, with 5 bases in between. The CDR3 is CSARVEYGYTF. Here the CDR3 DNA reads TGCAGTGCTAGAGTAGAGTATGGCTACACCTTC.

The V and J genes are TRBV5-7 and TRBJ1-5, with unresolved D. TRBV5-7 is known as an ORF, though its function is uncertain. The V and J ends lost 0 bases and 4 bases respectively, with 8 bases between them. CDR3 length equals 14 residues. The CDR3 DNA sequence: TGTGCCAGCAGCTTGGTAATACCGAATCAGCCCCAGCATTTT. Its translation is CASSLVIPNQPQHF.

V is TRBV25-1 and J is TRBJ2-1; D could derive from TRBD1 or TRBD2 (5 bases each). Trimming removed 1 base from V and 6 bases from J, with 19 bases in between. The CDR3 contains 17 residues. Germline V gene data show CDR1 as MGHDK and CDR2 as SYGVNS. CDR3 in amino acids: CASSESLMTVGGNEQFF. CDR3 sequence (DNA): TGTGCCAGCAGTGAATCTCTGATGACAGTTGGGGGCAATGAGCAGTTCTTC.

The chain uses TRBV4-1 and TRBJ2-7; 12 bases are a match to TRBD2. CDR3 length equals 16 residues. Germline CDR1 and CDR2: MGHRA and YSYEKL. The V segment lost 2 bases and the J segment 4 bases; nucleotides outside the gene matches: 6. The CDR3 DNA follows: TGCGCCAGCAGCCAATCCGGGACTAGCGGGTTTTACGAGCAGTACTTC. This translates into CASSQSGTSGFYEQYF.

V usage is TRBV20-1 and J usage is TRBJ2-7; D gene ambiguous. The CDR3 has 10 amino acids. Trimming removed 6 bases from V and 3 bases from J, with 6 bases in between. Germline V gene lookup returns CDR1 DFQATT and CDR2 SNEGSKA (reference sequence). Written as DNA, the CDR3 is TGCAGTGCATCCCGCTACGAGCAGTACTTC. Its protein is CSASRYEQYF.

This clone was detected once. The V and J genes are TRBV29-1 and TRBJ2-3, with 14 positions matching TRBD2. This CDR3 comprises 16 residues. In germline, CDR1 is SQVTM, CDR2 ANQGSEA. The trim removed 1 base at V and 5 bases at J, leaving 5 bases unmatched. The CDR3 nucleotides are TGCAGCGTTGAAGCAGGGACTAGCGGGAGTCGAGATACGCAGTATTTT. Protein: CSVEAGTSGSRDTQYF.

The J gene is TRBJ1-2, the V gene TRBV11-2, with TRBD1 identical over 8 bases. Germline CDR1 and CDR2: SGHAT and FQNNGV. The V and J ends lost 4 bases and 8 bases, in that order; junction bases with no gene match: 6. CDR3 length equals 13 residues. The CDR3 region has the DNA TGTGCCAGCAGCTCAGGGGGCTGGTACGGCTACACCTTC. Its protein product is CASSSGGWYGYTF. Drawing the rest from reference TRBV11-2 and TRBJ1-2, the complete variable domain is EAGVAQSPRYKIIEKRQSVAFWCNPISGHATLYWYQQILGQGPKLLIQFQNNGVVDDSQLPKDRFSAERLKGVDSTLKIQPAKLEDSAVYLCASSSGGWYGYTFGSGTRLTVV.

This chain links TRBV6-1 with TRBJ2-1; D is ambiguous. Germline CDR1 reads MNHNS; CDR2 reads SASEGT. The V and J ends lost 5 bases and 1 base respectively, with 6 bases between them. This CDR3 is 13 amino acids long. The CDR3 DNA is TGTGCCAGCAGTTATTTGTCCTACAATGAGCAGTTCTTC. This gives the protein CASSYLSYNEQFF.

The table lists this clone with a count of one. The V and J genes are TRBV29-1 and TRBJ2-1; D might be TRBD2 (5 bases). The CDR3 loop spans 20 amino acids. Germline values: CDR1 SQVTM, CDR2 ANQGSEA. Deletions cut 5 bases from V and 0 bases from J, with 29 bases between. CDR3 protein: CSVINHLGPAAGGSYNEQFF. DNA of the CDR3: TGCAGCGTTATCAATCATCTCGGACCAGCGGCGGGCGGCTCCTACAATGAGCAGTTCTTC.

In this sample, this clone turned up once. The same CDR3 can be traced to other DNA sequences in this sample. The J gene is TRBJ2-7, the V gene TRBV19; D is unresolved. Germline V gives CDR1 LNHDA, CDR2 SQIVND (reference sequence). The CDR3 runs 13 residues. V lost 3 bases, J lost 3 bases, and 9 bases lay in between. CDR3 nucleotides: TGTGCCAGTAGTATTGGACGAGGCTACGAGCAGTACTTC. Its protein is CASSIGRGYEQYF.

The chain carries TRBV27 and TRBJ2-1, with a tentative D call TRBD2 (5 bases). With 4 bases removed from V and 4 bases from J, the gap between germline ends came to 20 bases. This CDR3 spans 17 amino acids. The V gene's germline CDR1 is MNHEY and CDR2 SMNVEV (reference sequence). The DNA of the CDR3 is TGTGCCAGCAGTTATTTAATAACCGGGAATGTTTACAATGAGCAGTTCTTC. Its translation: CASSYLITGNVYNEQFF.

The CDR3 DNA is TGTGCCAGCAGTTACCGCGGGACCCACAATGAGCAGTTCTTC. Protein product: CASSYRGTHNEQFF. This chain connects TRBV6-6 to TRBJ2-1; possible D gene TRBD2, 6 bases. CDR3 length: 14 amino acids. Germline V gene lookup returns CDR1 MNHNY and CDR2 SVGAGI (reference sequence). V was cut by 2 bases and J by 5 bases, with 10 bases left in between.

Worth noting for this clone: Other nucleotide sequences in the sample specify the same CDR3. The V call is TRBV14, the J call TRBJ2-7, with TRBD1 matching over 10 bases. The V and J ends lost 1 base and 4 bases, in that order; junction bases with no gene match: 1. This CDR3 contains 14 residues. Germline V lookup: CDR1 SGHDN, CDR2 FVKESK. Here the CDR3 DNA reads TGTGCCAGCAGCCAAGGGACAGGGGGGTACGAGCAGTACTTC. Residues: CASSQGTGGYEQYF.

V gene TRBV11-2 combines with J gene TRBJ2-5; tentatively, D is TRBD1 or TRBD2 (5 bases each). The V gene lost 3 bases and the J gene lost 1 base, with 12 bases spanning the gap. Germline V gives CDR1 SGHAT, CDR2 FQNNGV. CDR3 length: 15 residues. This CDR3 is CASSLGPGSQETQYF. The CDR3, as DNA: TGTGCCAGCAGCTTGGGGCCGGGGAGCCAAGAGACCCAGTACTTC.

This clone was counted once. The genes are TRBV5-1 and TRBJ2-2; tentative D call: TRBD1 (6 bases). Trimming cost V 4 bases and J 6 bases, with 19 bases left between them. This CDR3 spans 16 amino acids. Germline V gene data show CDR1 as SGHRS and CDR2 as YFSETQ. CDR3: CASSQPSRTEAGELFF. The DNA for the CDR3 is TGCGCCAGCAGCCAACCTTCTAGGACAGAAGCCGGGGAGCTGTTTTTT.

The chain couples TRBV7-9 to TRBJ2-1, with D possibly matching TRBD1 (5 bases). Germline assignment: CDR1 SEHNR and CDR2 FQNEAQ (reference sequence). The CDR3 contains 16 residues. V lost 2 bases and J 2 bases, leaving 13 bases between the germline ends. CDR3 protein: CASSLPTGAAYNEQFF. In DNA form, the CDR3 reads TGTGCCAGCAGCTTACCTACAGGCGCAGCCTACAATGAGCAGTTCTTC.

The chain joins TRBV28 to TRBJ2-1; 7 bases map to TRBD2. The CDR3 is made up of 18 amino acids. CDR1 MDHEN and CDR2 SYDVKM come from the germline V gene. Trimming at V came to 1 base and at J to 1 base, leaving 10 bases not matched to a gene. The CDR3 protein is CASSLFLRRERSYNEQFF. The DNA for the CDR3 is TGTGCCAGCAGTTTATTTTTGCGGCGGGAGAGGTCCTACAATGAGCAGTTCTTC.

The gene calls are TRBV29-1 and TRBJ2-7; D gene uncertain. Between the trimmed V and J ends, which lost 0 bases and 2 bases, there was a span of 11 bases. The germline CDR1 and CDR2 sequences are SQVTM and ANQGSEA. This CDR3 region has 14 residues. CDR3: CSVEDQIHTYEQYF. The CDR3 DNA is TGCAGCGTTGAAGATCAAATACATACCTACGAGCAGTACTTC.

Notes on this clone: Other DNA sequences of this sample code for an identical CDR3. The V call is TRBV27, the J call TRBJ2-7, with D possibly being TRBD2 (6 bases). CDR3 length equals 13 residues. The V end was cut by 3 bases, the J end by 2 bases, with 8 bases between. In germline, CDR1 is MNHEY, CDR2 SMNVEV (reference sequence). CDR3: CASSFGTPYEQYF. DNA for the CDR3: TGTGCCAGCAGTTTTGGGACTCCCTACGAGCAGTACTTC.

This clone was counted between two and nine times. A far larger clone is just one base off, so this is likely a read error. DNA for the CDR3: TGTGCCAGCAGCTTAGGTGACGGGGAGCTGTTTTTT. This sequence encodes CASSLGDGELFF. This chain links TRBV7-9 with TRBJ2-2; D unclear. Trimming shortened V by 1 base and J by 7 bases, and 4 bases separated the two germline ends. This CDR3 contains 12 residues. Germline loops: CDR1 SEHNR, CDR2 FQNEAQ (reference sequence).

This chain uses TRBV6-1 with TRBJ2-7; 9 bases align to TRBD1. The CDR3 consists of 15 residues. CDR1 MNHNS and CDR2 SASEGT come from the germline V gene. J was trimmed by 4 bases and V by 6 bases; bases with no gene match: 10. CDR3 in DNA: TGTGCCAGCAGCCCATGGACAGGGGAGGGATACGAGCAGTACTTC. Translated: CASSPWTGEGYEQYF.

This chain joins TRBV27 and TRBJ2-3, with D perhaps being TRBD1 or TRBD2 (5 bases each). The CDR3 loop spans 14 amino acids. Trimming shortened V by 7 bases and J by 0 bases, and 11 bases separated the two germline ends. Germline assignment: CDR1 MNHEY and CDR2 SMNVEV (reference sequence). The chain's CDR3 is CASKDWDSTDTQYF. The CDR3, as DNA: TGTGCCAGCAAAGACTGGGACAGCACAGATACGCAGTATTTT.

This chain links TRBV28 with TRBJ2-3; 8 positions agree with TRBD2. CDR1 is MDHEN, CDR2 SYDVKM, per germline. J lost 4 bases, V lost 3 bases, and 9 bases had no gene match. The CDR3 is 16 residues long. The CDR3 DNA reads TGTGCCAGCAGTTTTAAGTGGGGGACTAGTGCAGATACGCAGTATTTT. Its translation: CASSFKWGTSADTQYF.

This clone was detected only once. The gene calls are TRBV28 and TRBJ2-7, with 8 nucleotides matching TRBD2. V was clipped by 5 bases and J by 2 bases; unmatched bases: 5. Germline CDR1 is MDHEN and CDR2 is SYDVKM. This CDR3 comprises 14 residues. The CDR3: CASSKAGVAYEQYF. As DNA, the CDR3 is TGTGCCAGCAGTAAAGCGGGAGTTGCCTACGAGCAGTACTTC.